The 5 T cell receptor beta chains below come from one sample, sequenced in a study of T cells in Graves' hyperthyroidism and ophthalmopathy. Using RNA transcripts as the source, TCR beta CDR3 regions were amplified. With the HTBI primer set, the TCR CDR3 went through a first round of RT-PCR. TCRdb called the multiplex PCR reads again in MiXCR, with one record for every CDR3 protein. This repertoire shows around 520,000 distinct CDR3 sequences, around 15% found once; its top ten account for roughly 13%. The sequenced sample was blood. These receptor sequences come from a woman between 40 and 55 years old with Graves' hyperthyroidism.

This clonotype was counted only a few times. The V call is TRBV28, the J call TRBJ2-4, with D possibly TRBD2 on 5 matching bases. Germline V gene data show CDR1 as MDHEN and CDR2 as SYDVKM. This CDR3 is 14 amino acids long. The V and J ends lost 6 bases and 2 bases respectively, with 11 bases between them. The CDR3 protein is CASRGGGSKNIQYF. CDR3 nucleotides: TGTGCCAGCAGGGGTGGCGGGTCCAAAAACATTCAGTACTTC.

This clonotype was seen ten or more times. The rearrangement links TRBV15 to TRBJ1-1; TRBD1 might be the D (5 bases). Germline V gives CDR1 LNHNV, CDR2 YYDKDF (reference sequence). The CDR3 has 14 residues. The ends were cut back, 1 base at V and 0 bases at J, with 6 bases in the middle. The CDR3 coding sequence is TGTGCCACCAGCAGAGCGGGGGTGAACACTGAAGCTTTCTTT. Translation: CATSRAGVNTEAFF.

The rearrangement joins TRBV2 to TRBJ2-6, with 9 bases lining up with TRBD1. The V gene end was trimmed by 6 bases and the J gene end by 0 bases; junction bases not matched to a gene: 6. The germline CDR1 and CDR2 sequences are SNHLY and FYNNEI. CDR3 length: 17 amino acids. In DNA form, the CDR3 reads TGTGCCAGCAGCGCCGGGACAGGGACCTCTGGGGCCAACGTCCTGACTTTC. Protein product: CASSAGTGTSGANVLTF. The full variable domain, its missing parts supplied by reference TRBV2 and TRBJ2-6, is EPEVTQTPSHQVTQMGQEVILRCVPISNHLYFYWYRQILGQKVEFLVSFYNNEISEKSEIFDDQFSVERPDGSNFTLKIRSTKLEDSAMYFCASSAGTGTSGANVLTFGAGSRLTVL.

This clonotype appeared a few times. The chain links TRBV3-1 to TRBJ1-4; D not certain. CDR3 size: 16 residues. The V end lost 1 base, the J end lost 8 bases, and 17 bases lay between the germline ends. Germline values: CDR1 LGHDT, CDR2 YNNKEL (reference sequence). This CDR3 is CASSQGLPRLGEKLFF. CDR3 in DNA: TGTGCCAGCAGCCAAGGACTCCCTCGGCTTGGCGAAAAACTGTTTTTT.

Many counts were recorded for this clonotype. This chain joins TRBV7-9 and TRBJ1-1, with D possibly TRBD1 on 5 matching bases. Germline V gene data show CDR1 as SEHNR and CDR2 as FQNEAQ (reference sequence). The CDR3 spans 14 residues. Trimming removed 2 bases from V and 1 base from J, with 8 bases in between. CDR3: CASSLPGPNTEAFF. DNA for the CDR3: TGTGCCAGCAGCTTACCGGGGCCGAACACTGAAGCTTTCTTT.